This T cell receptor (beta chain) was observed in a study of T cell changes during pregnancy in multiple sclerosis (dated by TCRdb to the late 2010s). Turning to the overall study: In women with multiple sclerosis, the researchers looked at how the T cell repertoire shifted as pregnancy progressed.

The germline V gene (reference sequence) provides CDR1 SGHNT and CDR2 YYREEE. The CDR3 has 14 amino acids, counting the end cysteine and phenylalanine. The kept DNA is CDR3 alone, 42 bases in frame from the first base. From V the trimming removes 3 bases and from J it removes 3 bases, while the gene matches leave 4 bases of the junction unaccounted for. Library preparation employed the immunoSEQ multiplex PCR assay. Here the immuneACCESS table is served through TCRdb, limited to in-frame sequences with V and J called. Missing clones are a known gap in these copies; in checked studies unresolved V genes cover under half, and the rest lacks a known reason. The sample has 40,000 to 55,000 clones on record, over 80% of them singletons. Of the sample, around 0.74% falls within the top ten clones. Comment on this clone: This receptor's antigen is unknown. The record has no base qualities; no much larger clone is one base away.

The sample here was CD4+ T cells from peripheral blood mononuclear cells, taken in the third trimester of pregnancy. This receptor was taken from a female donor with multiple sclerosis, enrolled in a pregnancy study. The sequence is built from TRBV5-4 and TRBJ2-5, with 8 junctional bases fitting TRBD1. The DNA sequence is given as TGTGCCAGCAGCTCTCCGGACAGGGAAGAGACCCAGTACTTC. It translates as CASSSPDREETQYF.